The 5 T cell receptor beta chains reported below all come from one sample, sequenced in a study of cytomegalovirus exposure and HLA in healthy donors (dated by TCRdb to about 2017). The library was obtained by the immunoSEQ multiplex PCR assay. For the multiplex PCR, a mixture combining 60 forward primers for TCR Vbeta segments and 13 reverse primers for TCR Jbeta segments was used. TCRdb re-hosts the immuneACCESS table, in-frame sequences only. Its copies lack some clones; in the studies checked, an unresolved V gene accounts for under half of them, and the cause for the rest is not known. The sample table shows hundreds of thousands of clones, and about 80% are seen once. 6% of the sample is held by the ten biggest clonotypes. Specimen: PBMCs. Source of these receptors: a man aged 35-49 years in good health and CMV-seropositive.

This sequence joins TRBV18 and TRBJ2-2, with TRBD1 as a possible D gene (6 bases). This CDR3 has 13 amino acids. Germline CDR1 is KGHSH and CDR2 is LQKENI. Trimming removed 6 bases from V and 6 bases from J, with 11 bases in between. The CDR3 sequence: CASSGQLAGELFF. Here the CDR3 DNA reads TGTGCCAGCTCCGGACAGTTAGCCGGGGAGCTGTTTTTT.

CDR3 sequence reads: CASSYSNRGTHTEAFF. The CDR3 coding sequence is TGTGCCAGCAGTTACTCGAACAGGGGGACGCACACTGAAGCTTTCTTT. The chain carries TRBV6-5 and TRBJ1-1; 8 bases align to TRBD1. The CDR3 is made up of 16 amino acids. Germline V CDR1 and CDR2: MNHEY, SVGAGI. Unmatched junction bases numbered 6, after V lost 0 bases and J lost 3 bases.

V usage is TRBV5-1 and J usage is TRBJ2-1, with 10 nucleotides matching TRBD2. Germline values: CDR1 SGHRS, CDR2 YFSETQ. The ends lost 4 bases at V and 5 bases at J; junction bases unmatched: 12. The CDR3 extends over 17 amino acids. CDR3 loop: CASSPRDSGRLHNEQFF. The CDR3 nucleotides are TGCGCCAGCAGCCCAAGGGATAGCGGGAGGTTACACAATGAGCAGTTCTTC.

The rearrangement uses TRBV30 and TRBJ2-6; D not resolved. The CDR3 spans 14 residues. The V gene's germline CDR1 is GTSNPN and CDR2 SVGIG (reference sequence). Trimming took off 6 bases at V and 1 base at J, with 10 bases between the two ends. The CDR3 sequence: CACPPRSGANVLTF. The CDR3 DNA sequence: TGTGCCTGCCCCCCCCGGTCTGGGGCCAACGTCCTGACTTTC. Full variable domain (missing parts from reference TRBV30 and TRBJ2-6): SQTIHQWPATLVQPVGSPLSLECTVEGTSNPNLYWYRQAAGRGLQLLFYSVGIGQISSEVPQNLSASRPQDRQFILSSKKLLLSDSGFYLCACPPRSGANVLTFGAGSRLTVL.

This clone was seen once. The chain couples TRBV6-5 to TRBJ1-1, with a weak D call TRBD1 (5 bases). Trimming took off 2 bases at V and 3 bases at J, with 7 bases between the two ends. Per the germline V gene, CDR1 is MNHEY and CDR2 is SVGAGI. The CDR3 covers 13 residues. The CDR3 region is CASSYGGYTEAFF. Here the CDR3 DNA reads TGTGCCAGCAGTTACGGGGGGTACACTGAAGCTTTCTTT.